This entry features one TCR beta chain sequence. Antigen: not known. This specimen comes from a study of monozygotic twins with inflammatory bowel disease. Study findings and constraints: Twin pairs that were concordant did not differ from discordant pairs in repertoire similarity, possibly from limited power.

The CDR3 sequence is 13 residues long. CDR1 DFQATT and CDR2 SNEGSKA come from the germline V gene (reference sequence). UMIs incorporating a 6-nucleotide sample barcode were appended by means of template switching. TCRdb re-called the 5' RACE reads; every CDR3 protein appears as one record, without DNA. The sample's table shows 300,000 to 350,000 distinct CDR3 sequences. Sequencing used blood. The V and J genes are TRBV20-1 and TRBJ2-1; TCRdb gives TRBD1 as the D gene, but with no DNA this cannot be confirmed. This clonotype was sampled from a human donor with ulcerative colitis or Crohn's disease, or a healthy co-twin of an affected twin (not recorded which). The CDR3 sequence: CSARDPGRPEQFF.